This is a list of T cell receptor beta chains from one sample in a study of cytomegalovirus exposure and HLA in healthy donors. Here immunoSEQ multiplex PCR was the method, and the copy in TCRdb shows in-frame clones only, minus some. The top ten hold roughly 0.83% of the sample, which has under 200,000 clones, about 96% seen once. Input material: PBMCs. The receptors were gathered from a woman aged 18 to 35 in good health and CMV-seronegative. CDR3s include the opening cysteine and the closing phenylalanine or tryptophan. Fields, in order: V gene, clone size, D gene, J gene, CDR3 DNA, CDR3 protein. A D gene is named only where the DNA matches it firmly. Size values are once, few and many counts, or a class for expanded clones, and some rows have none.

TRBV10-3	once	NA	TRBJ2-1	TGTGCCATCAGGGAAACTAACTCCTACAATGAGCAGTTCTTC	CAIRETNSYNEQFF
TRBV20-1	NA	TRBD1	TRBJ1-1	TGCAGTGTCCCAGGGGGCCTGGGAGCTTTCTTT	CSVPGGLGAFF
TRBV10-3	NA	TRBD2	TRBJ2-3	TGTGCCATCAGTGATGTTAGCGGGGGGGCGTTAGATACGCAGTATTTT	CAISDVSGGALDTQYF
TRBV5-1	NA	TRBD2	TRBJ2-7	TGCGCCAGCAGGGTCAGCGGGGGGATTAGGGACGAGCAGTACTTC	CASRVSGGIRDEQYF
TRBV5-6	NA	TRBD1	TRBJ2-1	TGTGCCAGCAGCCGGGACAGGGGGCTTGGTGAGCAGTTCTTC	CASSRDRGLGEQFF
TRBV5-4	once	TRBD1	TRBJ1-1	TGTGCCAGCAGCCCGACAGGGCTTGACACTGAAGCTTTCTTT	CASSPTGLDTEAFF
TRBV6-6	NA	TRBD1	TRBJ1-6	TGTGCCAGCAGCCGACAGGGAGGTGGTGTAAATTCACCCCTCCACTTT	CASSRQGGGVNSPLHF
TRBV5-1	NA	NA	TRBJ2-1	TGCGCCAGCAGCTTGTTCGAGGGCTCCTACAATGAGCAGTTCTTC	CASSLFEGSYNEQFF
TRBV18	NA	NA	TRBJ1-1	TGTGCCAGCTCACCAGGGGGCAGGTCACAAGCTTTCTTT	CASSPGGRSQAFF
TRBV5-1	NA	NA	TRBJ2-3	TGCGCCAGCCAAAAGAACCAGCGGGATACGCAGTATTTT	CASQKNQRDTQYF
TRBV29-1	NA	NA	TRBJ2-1	TGCAGCGTTGAAATTCCGGGGAGCTCCTACAATGAGCAGTTCTTC	CSVEIPGSSYNEQFF
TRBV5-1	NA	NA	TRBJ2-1	TGCGCCAGCAGCTTAAATGCGGGTGAGCAGTTCTTC	CASSLNAGEQFF
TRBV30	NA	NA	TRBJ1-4	TGTGCCTGGAGTTTTGGGGGCGGGAATGAAAAACTGTTTTTT	CAWSFGGGNEKLFF
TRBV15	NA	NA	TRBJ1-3	TGTGCCACCAGCAGAGAAGTGGCTGACTCTGGAAACACCATATATTTT	CATSREVADSGNTIYF
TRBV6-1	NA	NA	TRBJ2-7	TGTGCCAGCAGTTTCGGACGAGGGTACGAGCAGTACTTC	CASSFGRGYEQYF
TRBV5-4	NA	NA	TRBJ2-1	TGTGCCAGCAGCTTGTCGCAGGGTAACAATGAGCAGTTCTTC	CASSLSQGNNEQFF